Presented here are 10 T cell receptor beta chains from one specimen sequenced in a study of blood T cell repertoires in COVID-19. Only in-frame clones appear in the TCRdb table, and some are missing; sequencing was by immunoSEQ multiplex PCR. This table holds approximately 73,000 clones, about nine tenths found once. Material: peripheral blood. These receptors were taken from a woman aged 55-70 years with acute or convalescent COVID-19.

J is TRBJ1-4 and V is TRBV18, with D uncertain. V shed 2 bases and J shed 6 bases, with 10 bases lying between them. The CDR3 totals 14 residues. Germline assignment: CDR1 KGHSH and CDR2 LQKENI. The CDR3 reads CASSPGHGDEKLFF. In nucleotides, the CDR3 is TGTGCCAGCTCACCAGGGCACGGGGATGAAAAACTGTTTTTT.

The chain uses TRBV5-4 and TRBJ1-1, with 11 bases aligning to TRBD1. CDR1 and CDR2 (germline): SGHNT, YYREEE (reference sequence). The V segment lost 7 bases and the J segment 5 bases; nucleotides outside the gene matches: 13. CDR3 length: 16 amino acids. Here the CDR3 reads CASEGQGVAGRTEAFF. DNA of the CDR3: TGTGCCAGCGAGGGACAGGGGGTGGCGGGGAGAACTGAAGCTTTCTTT. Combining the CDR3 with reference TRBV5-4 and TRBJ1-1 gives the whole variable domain ETGVTQSPTHLIKTRGQQVTLRCSSQSGHNTVSWYQQALGQGPQFIFQYYREEENGRGNFPPRFSGLQFPNYSSELNVNALELDDSALYLCASEGQGVAGRTEAFFGQGTRLTVV.

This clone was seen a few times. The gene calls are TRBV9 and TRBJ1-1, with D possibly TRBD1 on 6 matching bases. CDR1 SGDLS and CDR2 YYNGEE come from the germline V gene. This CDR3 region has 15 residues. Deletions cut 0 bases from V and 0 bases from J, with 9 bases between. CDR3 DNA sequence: TGTGCCAGCAGCGTAGCCGGGACACTGAACACTGAAGCTTTCTTT. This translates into CASSVAGTLNTEAFF.

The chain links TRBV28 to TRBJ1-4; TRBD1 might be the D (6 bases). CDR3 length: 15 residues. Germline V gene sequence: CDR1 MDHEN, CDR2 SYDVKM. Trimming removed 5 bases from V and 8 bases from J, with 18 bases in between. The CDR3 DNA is TGTGCCAGCAGTGCACCAGGGGCCATTACCGAAAAACTGTTTTTT. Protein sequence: CASSAPGAITEKLFF.

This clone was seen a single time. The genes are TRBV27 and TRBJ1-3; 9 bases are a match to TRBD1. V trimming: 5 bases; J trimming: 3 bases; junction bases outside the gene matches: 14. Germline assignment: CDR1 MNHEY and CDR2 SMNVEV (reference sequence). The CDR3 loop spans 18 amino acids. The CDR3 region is CASSLLEGQGMYGNTIYF. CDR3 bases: TGTGCCAGCAGTCTTCTCGAAGGACAGGGGATGTATGGAAACACCATATATTTT.

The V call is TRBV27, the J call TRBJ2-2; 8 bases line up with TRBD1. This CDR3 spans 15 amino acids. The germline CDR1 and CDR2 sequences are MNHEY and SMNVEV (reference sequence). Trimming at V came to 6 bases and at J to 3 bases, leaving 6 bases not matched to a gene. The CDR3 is CASRKDRGYTGELFF. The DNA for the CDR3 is TGTGCCAGCAGAAAAGACAGGGGTTACACCGGGGAGCTGTTTTTT.

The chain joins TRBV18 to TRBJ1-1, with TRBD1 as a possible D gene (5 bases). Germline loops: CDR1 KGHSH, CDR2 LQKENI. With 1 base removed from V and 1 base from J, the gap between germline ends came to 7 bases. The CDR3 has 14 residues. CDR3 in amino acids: CASSPQTENTEAFF. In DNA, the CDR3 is TGTGCCAGCTCACCACAGACAGAGAACACTGAAGCTTTCTTT. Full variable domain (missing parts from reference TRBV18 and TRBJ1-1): NAGVMQNPRHLVRRRGQEARLRCSPMKGHSHVYWYRQLPEEGLKFMVYLQKENIIDESGMPKERFSAEFPKEGPSILRIQQVVRGDSAAYFCASSPQTENTEAFFGQGTRLTVV.

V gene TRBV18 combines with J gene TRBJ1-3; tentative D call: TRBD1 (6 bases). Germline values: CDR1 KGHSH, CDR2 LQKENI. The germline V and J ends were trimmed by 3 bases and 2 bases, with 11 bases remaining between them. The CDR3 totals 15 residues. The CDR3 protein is CASSPNRETGNTIYF. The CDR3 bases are TGTGCCAGCTCACCGAACAGGGAAACTGGAAACACCATATATTTT.

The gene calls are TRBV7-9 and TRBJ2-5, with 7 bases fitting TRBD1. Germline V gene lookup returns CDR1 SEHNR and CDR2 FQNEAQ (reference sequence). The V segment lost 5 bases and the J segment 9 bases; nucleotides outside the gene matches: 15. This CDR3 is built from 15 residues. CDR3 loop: CASSQTGPARVAQYF. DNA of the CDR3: TGTGCCAGCAGCCAGACAGGGCCCGCGCGAGTGGCCCAGTACTTC. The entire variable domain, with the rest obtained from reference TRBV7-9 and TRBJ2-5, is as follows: DTGVSQNPRHKITKRGQNVTFRCDPISEHNRLYWYRQTLGQGPEFLTYFQNEAQLEKSRLLSDRFSAERPKGSFSTLEIQRTEQGDSAMYLCASSQTGPARVAQYFGPGTRLLVL.

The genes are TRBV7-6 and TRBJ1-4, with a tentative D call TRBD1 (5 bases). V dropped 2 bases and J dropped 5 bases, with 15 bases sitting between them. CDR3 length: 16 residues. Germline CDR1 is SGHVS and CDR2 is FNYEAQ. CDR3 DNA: TGTGCCAGCAGCTTAAATGAGGGGACTACGAATGAAAAACTGTTTTTT. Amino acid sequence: CASSLNEGTTNEKLFF.